The rows below give T cell receptor beta chains drawn from one sample of a study of technical replicates of blood from a few donors. Profiled with immunoSEQ multiplex PCR; TCRdb holds only in-frame clones, not every one. The data contain tens of thousands of clones, around 97% of them singletons. Sequenced sample: T cells isolated from PBMCs. Every receptor here comes from a human donor in good health. The CDR3 runs from the conserved cysteine through the conserved F or W. A D gene is named only where the DNA matches it firmly. The size field is filled for only some rows; it gives once, few, many or a size class.

clone_size	v_call	j_call	d_call	cdr3_nt	cdr3_aa
.	TRBV29-1	TRBJ2-3	.	TGCAGCTGTGGAGGGGATACGCAGTATTTT	CSCGGDTQYF
once	TRBV29-1	TRBJ2-5	.	TGCAGCGTTTCTCTGGAGACCCAGTACTTC	CSVSLETQYF
.	TRBV4-2	TRBJ1-2	.	TGTGCCAGCAGCCAAGAAACAGCGGATCTCTATGGCTACACCTTC	CASSQETADLYGYTF
.	TRBV15	TRBJ1-2	TRBD1	TGTGCCACCAGCAGAGGACAGGGTGTAAACTATGGCTACACCTTC	CATSRGQGVNYGYTF
.	TRBV10-1	TRBJ2-7	.	TGCGCCAGCAGTGGTCGAGGGGGGGACGAGCAGTACTTC	CASSGRGGDEQYF
.	TRBV30	TRBJ1-4	TRBD1	TGTGCCTGGGCCCCAGGGGGCAGTTCTAATGAAAAACTGTTTTTT	CAWAPGGSSNEKLFF
.	TRBV25-1	TRBJ1-1	.	TGTGCCAGCAGTGGGCGGGGAGTCTATGGGAACACTGAAGCTTTCTTT	CASSGRGVYGNTEAFF
.	TRBV5-1	TRBJ1-3	.	TGCGCCAGCAGCCGCCAGGGAAGGGAAAACACCATATATTTT	CASSRQGRENTIYF
.	TRBV10-1	TRBJ2-7	.	TGCGCCAGCAGTGCAGGTGGGGGCGAGTCTTCTCTCGAGCAGTACTTC	CASSAGGGESSLEQYF
.	TRBV10-3	TRBJ1-1	TRBD1	TGTGCCATCAGAGGACAGGGGGCATGGGAAGCTTTCTTT	CAIRGQGAWEAFF
.	TRBV28	TRBJ2-7	.	TGTGCCAGCAGTCGCCCGACTAGAATTGGGTACGAGCAGTACTTC	CASSRPTRIGYEQYF
.	TRBV27	TRBJ1-1	.	TGTGCCAGCAGTTTCTCGGGGGGGGACACTGAAGCTTTCTTT	CASSFSGGDTEAFF
.	TRBV27	TRBJ2-1	.	TGTGCCAGCAGAAGGGGGGGCAATGAGCAGTTCTTC	CASRRGGNEQFF
.	TRBV11-1	TRBJ1-1	TRBD1	TGTGCCAGCAGCGGAGCAGGGGGCCGGACTGAAGCTTTCTTT	CASSGAGGRTEAFF
.	TRBV30	TRBJ2-2	TRBD2	TGTGCCTTCTACGGCGGGAGGGTTTCCGGGGAGCTGTTTTTT	CAFYGGRVSGELFF
.	TRBV14	TRBJ2-7	.	TGTGCCAGCAGCCAAGTCGGGGGACGATACGAGCAGTACTTC	CASSQVGGRYEQYF
.	TRBV28	TRBJ2-5	TRBD1	TGTGCCATACAGGGTGGAGGGACAGGGGTACAAGAGACCCAGTACTTC	CAIQGGGTGVQETQYF
.	TRBV9	TRBJ2-1	TRBD2	TGTGCCAGCAGCGTAGTTAGCGGGAAAAAGAATGAGCAGTTCTTC	CASSVVSGKKNEQFF
.	TRBV13	TRBJ2-1	.	TGTGCCAGCAGTAGGAGTAATGAGCAGTTCTTC	CASSRSNEQFF
.	TRBV5-4	TRBJ1-1	TRBD1	TGTGCCAGCAGCGAGGGGACAGGGACATTCATGAACACTGAAGCTTTCTTT	CASSEGTGTFMNTEAFF
.	TRBV4-1	TRBJ2-7	.	TGCGCCAGCAGCCAGAACTCAGGAGACAGCTACGAGCAGTACTTC	CASSQNSGDSYEQYF
once	TRBV9	TRBJ1-1	.	TGTGCCAGTACAGCAGCTACCATGAACACTGAAGCTTTCTTT	CASTAATMNTEAFF
.	TRBV9	TRBJ1-5	TRBD1	TGTGCCAGCAGCGCGACAGGGGTAGGTCAGCCCCAGCATTTT	CASSATGVGQPQHF
.	TRBV15	TRBJ2-3	.	TGTGCCACCAGCAGAGATGATGTATCTCGAGGATCGCAGTATTTT	CATSRDDVSRGSQYF
.	TRBV11-2	TRBJ2-7	TRBD1	TGTGCCAGCAGCTTAGAACGTCAGGGGGCGGGAAACTACGAGCAGTACTTC	CASSLERQGAGNYEQYF
.	TRBV7-3	TRBJ2-3	TRBD2	TGTGCCAGCAGCCCCCTGCCCCTAGCGGGGAAAGGAGATACGCAGTATTTT	CASSPLPLAGKGDTQYF
.	TRBV7-7	TRBJ2-2	.	TGTGCTAGCAGCCCGACATCGAACACCGGGGAGCTGTTTTTT	CASSPTSNTGELFF
.	TRBV14	TRBJ2-1	.	TGTGCCAGCAGCCAAGAGGACTGGTGGAATGAGCAGTTCTTC	CASSQEDWWNEQFF
.	TRBV7-9	TRBJ2-3	.	TGTGCCAGCAGAAGAGGAGGGGGCAAAGATACGCAGTATTTT	CASRRGGGKDTQYF
.	TRBV13	TRBJ1-4	.	TGTGCCAGCAGCTTAAGGTCGAGAGGCTTTAATGAAAAACTGTTTTTT	CASSLRSRGFNEKLFF
.	TRBV21-1	TRBJ1-2	.	TGTGCCAGCAGCAACGCGGGGGCGAACATCTATGGCTACACCTTC	CASSNAGANIYGYTF
.	TRBV19	TRBJ2-7	TRBD1	TGTGCCAGTAGCGGACAGGGCTTCTACGAGCAGTACTTC	CASSGQGFYEQYF
once	TRBV7-8	TRBJ2-1	TRBD1	TGTGCCAGCAACAGACAGGGTACTGCTGGTGAGCAGTTCTTC	CASNRQGTAGEQFF
.	TRBV7-2	TRBJ2-7	.	TGTGCCAGCACCCCTGGGCCAGGTGAGCGGGTCTACGAGCAGTACTTC	CASTPGPGERVYEQYF
.	TRBV5-1	TRBJ1-2	TRBD1	TGCGCCCCGAGGGGCCGGACAGGGGCCGTTTTATATGGCTACACCTTC	CAPRGRTGAVLYGYTF
.	TRBV6-6	TRBJ2-7	TRBD1	TGTGCCAGCAGTTACCTGGGACAGGGGGCCTACGAGCAGTACTTC	CASSYLGQGAYEQYF
.	TRBV9	TRBJ2-3	.	TGTGCCAGCAGCGTAGTAAGCACAGATACGCAGTATTTT	CASSVVSTDTQYF
.	TRBV19	TRBJ2-1	.	TGTGCCAGTAGTAACAGGATAAACTACAATGAGCAGTTCTTC	CASSNRINYNEQFF
.	TRBV7-9	TRBJ1-4	TRBD1	TGTGCCAGCAGCTTCGGACAGGGTGCAACTAATGAAAAACTGTTTTTT	CASSFGQGATNEKLFF
.	TRBV6-6	TRBJ2-2	TRBD2	TGTGCCAGCAGTTCAGCGGGAGGAGTCACCGGGGAGCTGTTTTTT	CASSSAGGVTGELFF
.	TRBV5-4	TRBJ2-7	.	TGTGCCAGCAGCTTGGATCGACATATCCACGAGCAGTACTTC	CASSLDRHIHEQYF
.	TRBV11-3	TRBJ1-6	TRBD1	TGTGCCAGCAGCGCCCGGGACAGCGATTCACCCCTCCACTTT	CASSARDSDSPLHF
.	TRBV28	TRBJ1-5	TRBD1	TGTGCCAGCAGTTTACCACGGGCAGGGGGTTATAGCAATCAGCCCCAGCATTTT	CASSLPRAGGYSNQPQHF
.	TRBV15	TRBJ1-2	.	TGTGCCACCAGCAGAGACCTCGGCGGGGCCCCTAGAGTTAACTATGGCTACACCTTC	CATSRDLGGAPRVNYGYTF
.	TRBV28	TRBJ1-4	.	TGTGCCAGCAGTTCCTACAGAGGGTGGTATGAAAAACTGTTTTTT	CASSSYRGWYEKLFF
.	TRBV4-1	TRBJ1-2	TRBD1	TGCGCCAGCAGCCAAGTGGGGACAGGAAGGGTCAACTATGGCTACACCTTC	CASSQVGTGRVNYGYTF
.	TRBV19	TRBJ2-7	TRBD1	TGTGCCAGTAGTGCTGGACAGGGGGCAGCTTACGAGCAGTACTTC	CASSAGQGAAYEQYF
.	TRBV28	TRBJ1-2	TRBD1	TGTGCCAGCAGTCGACAGGGGGCCGGGACCCATGGCTACACCTTC	CASSRQGAGTHGYTF
once	TRBV6-1	TRBJ1-1	.	TGTGCCAGCAGTGAAATAATTTCGTTAGAAGCTTTCTTT	CASSEIISLEAFF
.	TRBV5-1	TRBJ1-2	TRBD1	TGCGCCAGCAGCTTGCAGTCAGGGGGGACCTTCGGTGGTGGCTACACCTTC	CASSLQSGGTFGGGYTF
.	TRBV6-1	TRBJ2-3	.	TGTGCCAGCAGTACGGGTAGGGATACGCAGTATTTT	CASSTGRDTQYF
.	TRBV6-5	TRBJ2-7	.	TGTGCCAGCAGTTACTCGAGTGGTAGCGAGGTGCACGAGCAGTACTTC	CASSYSSGSEVHEQYF
.	TRBV9	TRBJ2-1	.	TGTGCCAGCAGCCCCCGACAGTCCTACAATGAGCAGTTCTTC	CASSPRQSYNEQFF
.	TRBV7-6	TRBJ2-1	.	TGTGCCAGCAGCTTAGTCCTAGCCAATGAGCAGTTCTTC	CASSLVLANEQFF
.	TRBV6-5	TRBJ1-2	.	TGTGCCAGCAGTTACTCGATGGCGGGAAACTATGGCTACACCTTC	CASSYSMAGNYGYTF
.	TRBV19	TRBJ2-7	TRBD1	TGTGCCAGTAGTCTTAGGGGGCCCTACGAGCAGTACTTC	CASSLRGPYEQYF
.	TRBV12-1	TRBJ2-4	.	TGTGCCAGCAGCTTGGTCCCCCCCAGTCCAGGGGTAGCCAAAAACATTCAGTACTTC	CASSLVPPSPGVAKNIQYF
.	TRBV29-1	TRBJ2-7	.	TGCAGCGTTTTCCTCGGGAAGAGCTCCTACGAGCAGTACTTC	CSVFLGKSSYEQYF
few	TRBV18	TRBJ1-1	.	TGTGCCAGCTCAACGACTTCCGGGACAACGAACACTGAAGCTTTCTTT	CASSTTSGTTNTEAFF